This T cell receptor beta chain was identified in a study of blood T cell repertoires in COVID-19. About the research overall: Acute and convalescent COVID-19 specimens originated in the United States, Italy and Spain. Sources were T cells, B-cell-depleted T cells, or PBMCs; the material itself was cDNA or gDNA.

This clone was counted between two and nine times. CDR3 length equals 17 residues. CDR1 and CDR2 from the germline V gene are SGDLS and YYNGEE. Trimming took 3 bases from V and 0 from J; bases not matched to a gene: 9. Authors' analysis steps: From reference gene primer amplification, estimates of nucleated cell counts were derived. Sequenced by immunoSEQ multiplex PCR; TCRdb stores in-frame clones only, minus some. Clone size and the V and J calls come from that table; the DNA yielded D and trimming. The profile shows 80,000 or so clones, approximately 81% of them singletons. The source of this sequence is a man at least 80 years old with acute or convalescent COVID-19. The chain has TRBV9 and TRBJ2-1; 7 positions agree with TRBD2. The sequenced sample consisted of peripheral blood. For the CDR3, the DNA is TGTGCCAGCAGCGCCAGCTGGGAGCGGGACTCCTACAATGAGCAGTTCTTC. Translation: CASSASWERDSYNEQFF.